Listed below are T cell receptor beta chains from one sample, sequenced in a study of CD8+ T cells in alopecia areata. Clones were sequenced by immunoSEQ multiplex PCR, and TCRdb holds only the in-frame ones, with some missing. In the table there are around 150,000 clones, 55% to 75% of which are singletons. The starting material was CD4+ T cells sorted from blood, obtained at week 4, from a patient treated with tofacitinib. The receptors derive from a human donor with alopecia areata. Both conserved end residues are part of each CDR3. The order of the fields is V gene, clone size, D gene, J gene, CDR3 DNA, CDR3 protein. The D gene is left open where the match is weak. Some rows mark clone size as missing; the rest say once, few, many or name a class of expanded clone.

TRBV5-6,.,.,TRBJ1-2,TGTGCCAGCAGCGGCCTGACAGTGTATGGCTACACCTTC,CASSGLTVYGYTF
TRBV14,few,TRBD2,TRBJ2-7,TGTGCCAGCAGCCAAGATCCAACTAGCGCTTCCTACGAGCAGTACTTC,CASSQDPTSASYEQYF
TRBV23-1,.,.,TRBJ2-4,TGCGCCAGCAGTCAATCGCCAGCCAAAAACATTCAGTACTTC,CASSQSPAKNIQYF
TRBV5-1,few,.,TRBJ1-6,TGCGCCAGCAGCGTGGGACGGACCCGGGTGAATTCACCCCTCCACTTT,CASSVGRTRVNSPLHF
TRBV11-2,.,TRBD2,TRBJ2-1,TGTGCCAGCAGCTTAGATTGGATAGCGGGGGGCCTCAACAATGAGCAGTTCTTC,CASSLDWIAGGLNNEQFF
TRBV7-9,.,.,TRBJ1-2,TGTGCCAGCAGCTTAGAACAGGGTGGCTACACCTTC,CASSLEQGGYTF
TRBV29-1,.,.,TRBJ1-1,TGCAGCGCAAGACAGACACCTATGAACACTGAAGCTTTCTTT,CSARQTPMNTEAFF
TRBV6-6,.,.,TRBJ1-1,TGTGCCAGCAGTTTTAGGATGAACACTGAAGCTTTCTTT,CASSFRMNTEAFF
TRBV6-5,.,.,TRBJ1-1,TGTGCCAGCAGGTCTACAATGAACACTGAAGCTTTCTTT,CASRSTMNTEAFF
TRBV5-6,.,.,TRBJ1-2,TGTGCCAGCAGCCGACAAGGAAACTATGGCTACACCTTC,CASSRQGNYGYTF
TRBV6-5,.,.,TRBJ1-2,TGTGCCAGCAGTTACCTAACCCTGAGCCAGAGTGGCTACACCTTC,CASSYLTLSQSGYTF
TRBV29-1,few,.,TRBJ2-7,TGCAGCGTTGGAGAGTACGAGCAGTACTTC,CSVGEYEQYF
TRBV4-2,.,.,TRBJ2-2,TGTGCCAGCAGCCAAGACGGCGAGTTTAGAGGGGAGCTGTTTTTT,CASSQDGEFRGELFF
TRBV30,.,.,TRBJ1-4,TGTGCCTGGAGTGATAATGAAAAACTGTTTTTT,CAWSDNEKLFF
TRBV30,few,.,TRBJ1-2,TGTGCCTGGAGATCCCCGGGACGCGTTGGGGGCTACACCTTC,CAWRSPGRVGGYTF